The clone carrying this T cell receptor beta chain occurred a few times. Its antigen is currently unknown. The CDR3 extends over 16 amino acids. Trimming at V came to 6 bases and at J to 1 base, leaving 11 bases not matched to a gene. Germline values: CDR1 SGHVS, CDR2 FQNEAQ. After 5'RACE with constant-segment primers, TCR alpha and TCR beta cDNA libraries carrying sample barcodes and UMIs were obtained. TCRdb ran MiXCR on the 5' RACE reads and lists one entry per CDR3 protein. The table has a few hundred thousand distinct CDR3 sequences, approximately 24% seen once. This sample was taken from a study of T-cell memory formation after mild COVID-19. Study context: Largely, the TCR clusters proved donor specific.

Study-level points and caveats: Contracting clones, day 15 to 85, had balanced CD4/CD8, and later expanders favored CD4+.

Sequences were obtained from PBMCs or a T cell subset sorted from them (not recorded which). This chain links TRBV7-8 with TRBJ1-1; TRBD1 matches at 7 bases. The source is an adult woman who had mild COVID-19 (a few samples of this study predate the infection). Cell type and time point are not known. CDR3 residues: CASRRQTGLSNTEAFF. CDR3 in DNA: TGTGCCAGCAGGCGACAGACAGGGTTATCGAACACTGAAGCTTTCTTT. Full variable domain (remainder filled in from reference TRBV7-8 and TRBJ1-1): GAGVSQSPRYKVAKRGQDVALRCDPISGHVSLFWYQQALGQGPEFLTYFQNEAQLDKSGLPSDRFFAERPEGSVSTLKIQRTQQEDSAVYLCASRRQTGLSNTEAFFGQGTRLTVV.